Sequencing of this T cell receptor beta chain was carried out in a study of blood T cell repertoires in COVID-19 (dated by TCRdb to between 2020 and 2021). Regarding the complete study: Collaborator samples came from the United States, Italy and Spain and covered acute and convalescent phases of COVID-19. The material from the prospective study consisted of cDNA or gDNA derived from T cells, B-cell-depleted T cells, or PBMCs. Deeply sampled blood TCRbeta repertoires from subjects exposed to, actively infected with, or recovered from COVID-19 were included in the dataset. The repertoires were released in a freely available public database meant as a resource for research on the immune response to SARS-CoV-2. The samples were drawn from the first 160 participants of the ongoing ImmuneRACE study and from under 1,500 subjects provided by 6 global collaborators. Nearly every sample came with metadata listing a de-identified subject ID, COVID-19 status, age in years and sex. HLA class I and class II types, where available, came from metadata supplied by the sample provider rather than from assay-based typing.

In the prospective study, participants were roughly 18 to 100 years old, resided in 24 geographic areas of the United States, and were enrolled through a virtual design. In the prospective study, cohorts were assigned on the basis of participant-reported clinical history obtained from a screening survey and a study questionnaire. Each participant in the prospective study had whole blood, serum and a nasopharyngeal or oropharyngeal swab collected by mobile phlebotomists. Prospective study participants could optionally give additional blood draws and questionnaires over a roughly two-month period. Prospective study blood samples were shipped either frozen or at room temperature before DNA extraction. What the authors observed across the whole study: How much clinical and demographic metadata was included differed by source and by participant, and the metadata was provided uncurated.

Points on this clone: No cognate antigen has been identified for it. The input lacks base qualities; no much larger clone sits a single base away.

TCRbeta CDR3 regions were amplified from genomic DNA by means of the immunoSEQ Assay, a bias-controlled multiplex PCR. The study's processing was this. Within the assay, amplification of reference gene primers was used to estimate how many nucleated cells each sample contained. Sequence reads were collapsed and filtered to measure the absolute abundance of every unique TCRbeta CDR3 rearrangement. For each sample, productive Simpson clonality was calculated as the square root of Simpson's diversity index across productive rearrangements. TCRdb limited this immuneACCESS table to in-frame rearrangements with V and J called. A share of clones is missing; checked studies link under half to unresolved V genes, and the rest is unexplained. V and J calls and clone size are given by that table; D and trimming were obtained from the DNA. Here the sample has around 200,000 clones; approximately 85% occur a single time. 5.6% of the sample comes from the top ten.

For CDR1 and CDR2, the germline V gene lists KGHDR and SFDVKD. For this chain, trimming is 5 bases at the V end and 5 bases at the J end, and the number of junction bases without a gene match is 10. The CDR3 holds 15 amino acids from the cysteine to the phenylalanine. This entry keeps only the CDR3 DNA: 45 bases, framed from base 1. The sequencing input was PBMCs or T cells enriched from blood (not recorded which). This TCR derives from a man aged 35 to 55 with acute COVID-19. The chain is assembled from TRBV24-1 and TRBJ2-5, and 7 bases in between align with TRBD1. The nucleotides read TGTGCCACCAGTGCCCGGGACAGTGAAGGGGAGACCCAGTACTTC. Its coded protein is CATSARDSEGETQYF.